The rows below give T cell receptor beta chains drawn from one sample of a study of blood T cell repertoires in COVID-19. Libraries were prepared by immunoSEQ multiplex PCR; TCRdb keeps only in-frame clonotypes and omits some of them. The data contain over 250,000 clones, about nine tenths of them singletons. Sequenced material: peripheral blood. All receptors derive from a woman in her thirties with COVID-19, enrolled during active disease. The CDR3 runs from the conserved cysteine through the conserved F or W. The D gene is left open where the match is weak. Clone size, where shown, is once, few, many, or a class for clones that have expanded.

TRBV6-5	TRBD1	TRBJ2-7	.	TGTGCCAGCAGGATCGACAGGGGTGAGCAGTACTTC	CASRIDRGEQYF
TRBV2	.	TRBJ2-3	.	TGTGCCAGCAGTCCAGGGCGGAGCACAGATACGCAGTATTTT	CASSPGRSTDTQYF
TRBV27	TRBD1	TRBJ2-2	.	TGTGCCAGCAGTATTAGGGACAGGGCTACCGGGGAGCTGTTTTTT	CASSIRDRATGELFF
TRBV27	.	TRBJ2-7	.	TGTGCCAGCAGTTCCGGGACAAGTACCTACGAGCAGTACTTC	CASSSGTSTYEQYF
TRBV7-9	TRBD1	TRBJ1-3	.	TGTGCCAGCAGCCGCCGGGACAGGGTTTCTGGAAACACCATATATTTT	CASSRRDRVSGNTIYF
TRBV5-1	.	TRBJ2-7	.	TGCGCCAGCAGCTTGGCAGTCCAGGGTGTGAACGAGCAGTACTTC	CASSLAVQGVNEQYF
TRBV9	.	TRBJ1-5	.	TGTGCCAGCAGCGTAGGTGGGGCGACCAATCAGCCCCAGCATTTT	CASSVGGATNQPQHF
TRBV5-4	TRBD1	TRBJ1-2	.	TGTGCCAGCAGGGGACAGGGGGATTGGGGCTACACCTTC	CASRGQGDWGYTF
TRBV30	TRBD1	TRBJ1-4	once	TGTGCCTGGAGCCCCAGGGGGGCGGAAGAAAAACTGTTTTTT	CAWSPRGAEEKLFF
TRBV5-5	TRBD1	TRBJ2-2	once	TGTGCCAGCAGTCGGACAGGGGGCATAGGGACCGGGGAGCTGTTTTTT	CASSRTGGIGTGELFF
TRBV15	.	TRBJ1-2	few	TGTGCCACCAGCAGAGATGGGGGAGGGAGGAGAGGCTACACCTTC	CATSRDGGGRRGYTF
TRBV5-4	TRBD1	TRBJ2-7	.	TGTGCCAGCAGCTTGGCCGGGACAGGGGGCCGCGAGCAGTACTTC	CASSLAGTGGREQYF
TRBV27	TRBD1	TRBJ2-7	.	TGTGCCAGCAGTTTAAGAACAGGGGCCTACGAGCAGTACTTC	CASSLRTGAYEQYF
TRBV19	TRBD1	TRBJ2-3	.	TGTGCCAGTAGTAGACCGGGACAGGGAACAGATACGCAGTATTTT	CASSRPGQGTDTQYF
TRBV15	.	TRBJ1-2	once	TGTGCCACCAGCAGTACAGTTGGCTATGGCTACACCTTC	CATSSTVGYGYTF
TRBV20-1	.	TRBJ2-7	.	TGCAGTGCTAGTAAGTTCACGTCTAGCTCCTACGAGCAGTACTTC	CSASKFTSSSYEQYF
TRBV28	TRBD1	TRBJ2-7	.	TGTGCCAGCAGTACAGGGGGTCCCTACGAGCAGTACTTC	CASSTGGPYEQYF
TRBV5-4	.	TRBJ2-6	.	TGTGCCAGCAGCTCGAGCTCTGGGGCCAACGTCCTGACTTTC	CASSSSSGANVLTF
TRBV19	.	TRBJ1-4	.	TGTGCCAGTACGTCTGCGGGGGGATTGGGTGAAAAACTGTTTTTT	CASTSAGGLGEKLFF
TRBV2	.	TRBJ1-2	.	TGTGCCAGCAGTGACCCCGTAAGGGGGACATCCCCATATGGCTACACCTTC	CASSDPVRGTSPYGYTF
TRBV6-5	TRBD1	TRBJ2-6	.	TGTGCCAGCACCAGGGGGTCTGGGGCCAACGTCCTGACTTTC	CASTRGSGANVLTF
TRBV6-6	.	TRBJ2-7	.	TGTGCCAGCAGTTACGGGGCAAACTACGAGCAGTACTTC	CASSYGANYEQYF
TRBV28	TRBD1	TRBJ2-3	.	TGTGCCAGCAGTTTTCCCCAGGGGGCAACAGATACGCAGTATTTT	CASSFPQGATDTQYF
TRBV5-8	.	TRBJ1-5	.	TGTGCCAGCAGCCATGAGTCCGGTCGGGGCAATCAGCCCCAGCATTTT	CASSHESGRGNQPQHF
TRBV5-1	TRBD1	TRBJ2-2	.	TGCGCCAGCAGCTCACCGTATACAGGGGAAACCGGGGAGCTGTTTTTT	CASSSPYTGETGELFF
TRBV2	TRBD2	TRBJ2-1	.	TGTGCCAGCAGTGAATTGTGGCTAGCGGGATACAATGAGCAGTTCTTC	CASSELWLAGYNEQFF
TRBV3-1/TRBV3-2	.	TRBJ1-1	.	TGTGCCAGCAGCCAAGAGGCGGCTCCGAACACTGAAGCTTTCTTT	CASSQEAAPNTEAFF
TRBV27	TRBD1	TRBJ1-4	.	TGTGCCAGCAGAGGGGACAGGGGGGAGGCAACTAATGAAAAACTGTTTTTT	CASRGDRGEATNEKLFF
TRBV15	TRBD2	TRBJ2-3	.	TGTGCCACCAGCAGAGCGGCGGGAGCGGGCACAGATACGCAGTATTTT	CATSRAAGAGTDTQYF
TRBV5-1	.	TRBJ1-1	.	TGCGCCAGCAGCTTAACAAGGAACACTGAAGCTTTCTTT	CASSLTRNTEAFF
TRBV11-2	.	TRBJ2-7	.	TGTGCCAGCAGCCCGCAGGGCCCCGAGCAGTACTTC	CASSPQGPEQYF
TRBV15	TRBD1	TRBJ1-2	.	TGTGCCACCAGCAGATCCCAGGACAGGCTTGGCTACACCTTC	CATSRSQDRLGYTF
TRBV5-4	.	TRBJ1-2	.	TGTGCCAGCTCAGATGCAAACTATGGCTACACCTTC	CASSDANYGYTF
TRBV3-1/TRBV3-2	.	TRBJ1-1	.	TGTGCCAGCAGCCAGAGCACTGAAGCTTTCTTT	CASSQSTEAFF
TRBV6-5	.	TRBJ2-7	.	TGTGCCAGCAGTTCCGCGGGTTCGACCTACGAGCAGTACTTC	CASSSAGSTYEQYF
TRBV6-5	.	TRBJ1-2	.	TGTGCCAGCAACAGGAGGGAAACAACTTATGGCTACACCTTC	CASNRRETTYGYTF
TRBV4-2	.	TRBJ1-4	.	TGTGCCAGCAGCCAAGACAGGGAAGGGAATGAAAAACTGTTTTTT	CASSQDREGNEKLFF
TRBV28	.	TRBJ2-7	.	TGTGCCAGCAGTTCTTCAGACGAGCAGTACTTC	CASSSSDEQYF
TRBV9	.	TRBJ1-2	.	TGTGCCAGCAGCGTAGGGGGAGGGGAGATCTATGGCTACACCTTC	CASSVGGGEIYGYTF
TRBV20-1	.	TRBJ2-5	.	TGCAGTGCTCGGGACTGGGAGACCCAGTACTTC	CSARDWETQYF
TRBV19	.	TRBJ2-1	.	TGTGCCAGTAGTATAGGTCAGCTAGGCAATGAGCAGTTCTTC	CASSIGQLGNEQFF
TRBV19	TRBD1	TRBJ1-6	.	TGTGCCAGTAGTACCTGGGACAGGGGGACCCTCCACTTT	CASSTWDRGTLHF
TRBV2	.	TRBJ2-7	.	TGTGCCAGCAGTGGGGCCCCCGAGCAGTACTTC	CASSGAPEQYF
TRBV7-9	TRBD1	TRBJ1-4	.	TGTGCCAGCAGCATCCAGACAGGGCGTAATGAAAAACTGTTTTTT	CASSIQTGRNEKLFF
TRBV5-1	TRBD1	TRBJ1-1	.	TGCGCCAGCAGCTTGGCTGCGGGGACAGGGTTTGAAGCTTTCTTT	CASSLAAGTGFEAFF
TRBV7-6	.	TRBJ2-7	.	TGTGCCAGCAGCGAAAGGGACGGGAGCTCCTACGAGCAGTACTTC	CASSERDGSSYEQYF
TRBV7-3	TRBD1	TRBJ1-1	.	TGTGCCAGCAGCCCTACAGGGGGTGGCACTGAAGCTTTCTTT	CASSPTGGGTEAFF
TRBV28	TRBD2	TRBJ2-3	.	TGTGCCAGCAGTCCATTGGGACTAGCTAGCACAGATACGCAGTATTTT	CASSPLGLASTDTQYF
TRBV25-1	.	TRBJ1-1	.	TGTGCCAGCAGTGAATATGGGGGCACGGATGAAGCTTTCTTT	CASSEYGGTDEAFF